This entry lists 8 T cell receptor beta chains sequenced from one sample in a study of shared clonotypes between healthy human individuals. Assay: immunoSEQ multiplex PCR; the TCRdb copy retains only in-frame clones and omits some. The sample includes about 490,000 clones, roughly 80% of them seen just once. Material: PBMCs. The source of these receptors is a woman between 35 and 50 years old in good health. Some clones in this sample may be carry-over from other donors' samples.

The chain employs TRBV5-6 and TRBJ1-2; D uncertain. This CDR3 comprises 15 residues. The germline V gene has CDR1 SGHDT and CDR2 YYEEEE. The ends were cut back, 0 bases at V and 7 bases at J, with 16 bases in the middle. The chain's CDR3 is CASSLAGVDVGGYTF. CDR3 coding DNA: TGTGCCAGCAGCTTGGCCGGGGTGGACGTCGGTGGCTACACCTTC.

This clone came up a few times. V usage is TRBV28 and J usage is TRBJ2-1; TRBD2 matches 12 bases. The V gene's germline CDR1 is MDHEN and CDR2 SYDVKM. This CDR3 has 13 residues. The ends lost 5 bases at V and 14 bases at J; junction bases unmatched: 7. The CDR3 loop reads CASSETSGSREFF. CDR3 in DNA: TGTGCCAGCAGTGAGACTAGCGGGAGTAGGGAGTTCTTC.

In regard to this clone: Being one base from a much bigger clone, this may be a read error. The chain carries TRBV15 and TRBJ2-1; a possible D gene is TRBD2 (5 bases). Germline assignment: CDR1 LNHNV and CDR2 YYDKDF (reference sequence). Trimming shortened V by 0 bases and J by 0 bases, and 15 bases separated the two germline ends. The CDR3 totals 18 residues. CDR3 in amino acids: CATSRDPITGDSYNEQFF. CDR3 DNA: TGTGCCACCAGCAGAGATCCGATTACCGGGGACTCCTACAATGAGCAGTTCTTC. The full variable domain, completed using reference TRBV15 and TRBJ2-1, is DAMVIQNPRYQVTQFGKPVTLSCSQTLNHNVMYWYQQKSSQAPKLLFHYYDKDFNNEADTPDNFQSRRPNTSFCFLDIRSPGLGDTAMYLCATSRDPITGDSYNEQFFGPGTRLTVL.

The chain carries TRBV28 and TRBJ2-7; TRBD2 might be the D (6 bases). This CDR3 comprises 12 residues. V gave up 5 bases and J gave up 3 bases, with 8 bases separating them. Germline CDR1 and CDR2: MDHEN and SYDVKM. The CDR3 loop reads CASSRGFYEQYF. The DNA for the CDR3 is TGTGCCAGCAGTCGGGGGTTCTACGAGCAGTACTTC.

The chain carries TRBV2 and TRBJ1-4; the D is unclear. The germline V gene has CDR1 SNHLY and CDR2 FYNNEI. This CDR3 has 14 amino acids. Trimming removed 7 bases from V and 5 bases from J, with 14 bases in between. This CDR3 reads CASTGIRSNEKLFF. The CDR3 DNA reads TGTGCCAGCACTGGTATCAGGAGCAATGAAAAACTGTTTTTT.

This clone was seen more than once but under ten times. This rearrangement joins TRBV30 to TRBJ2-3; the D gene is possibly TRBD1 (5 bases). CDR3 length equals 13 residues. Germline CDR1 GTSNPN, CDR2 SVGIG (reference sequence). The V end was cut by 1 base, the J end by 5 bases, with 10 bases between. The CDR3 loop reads CAWSGQFIDTQYF. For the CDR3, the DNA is TGTGCCTGGAGTGGACAGTTTATAGATACGCAGTATTTT.

The CDR3 region has the DNA TGCAGCGTCATACTAGCGGGAAGAAAGAGGCAGTACTTC. Translating it yields CSVILAGRKRQYF. The gene calls are TRBV29-1 and TRBJ2-7; 10 nucleotides align to TRBD2. The CDR3 contains 13 residues. Germline CDR1 SQVTM, CDR2 ANQGSEA. V was pared by 6 bases and J by 9 bases, with 11 bases of the junction left unmatched.

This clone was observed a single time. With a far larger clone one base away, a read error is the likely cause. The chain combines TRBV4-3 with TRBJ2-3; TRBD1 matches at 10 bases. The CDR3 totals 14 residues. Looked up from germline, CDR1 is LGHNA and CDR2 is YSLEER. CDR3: CARSQGTGVDTQYF. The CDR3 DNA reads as TGCGCCAGAAGCCAAGGGACAGGGGTAGATACGCAGTATTTT.